A selection of T cell receptor beta chains follows, all from one sample in a study of OX40 agonist ivuxolimab in advanced cancers. The method was immunoSEQ multiplex PCR; TCRdb's version includes in-frame clones alone and lacks a portion of them. This sample has tens of thousands of clones, with roughly 84% found just once. Specimen: CD4+ or CD8+ T cells sorted from blood, collected in a trial of the OX40 agonist ivuxolimab. The source of these receptors is an adult with an advanced solid tumor such as melanoma, head and neck, liver or kidney cancer. Each CDR3 is given with its conserved first and last residue. D genes are given only for firm matches. Only some rows state a clone size, as once, few, many or a class for expanded clones.

TRBV6-6	TRBJ1-1	NA	NA	TGTGCCAGCACCGGACAGAAGACCTTGAACACTGAAGCTTTCTTT	CASTGQKTLNTEAFF
TRBV14	TRBJ2-1	NA	NA	TGTGCCAGCAGCCACGAAAGGGACGGGGGATTCAATGAGCAGTTCTTC	CASSHERDGGFNEQFF
TRBV27	TRBJ1-1	NA	NA	TGTGCCAGCAGTTTAGTAGGGAACACTGAAGCTTTCTTT	CASSLVGNTEAFF
TRBV5-6	TRBJ2-1	once	NA	TGTGCCAGCAGCCGCCGGGTCCCCTATGTGCCTACCCAGTTCTTC	CASSRRVPYVPTQFF
TRBV5-1	TRBJ1-2	NA	NA	TGCGCCAGCAGGACGACAAGGTACGATGGCTACACCTTC	CASRTTRYDGYTF
TRBV4-1	TRBJ1-1	NA	NA	TGCGCCAGCAGCCAAGAACAGATGAACACTGAAGCTTTCTTT	CASSQEQMNTEAFF
TRBV6-6	TRBJ1-3	NA	NA	TGTGCCAGCAGGGACAGTGGAAACACCATATATTTT	CASRDSGNTIYF
TRBV28	TRBJ1-3	NA	TRBD1	TGTGCCAGCAGGGACAGGGCCCGAAACACCATATATTTT	CASRDRARNTIYF
TRBV19	TRBJ1-2	NA	NA	TGTGCCAGTAGGCCGACGGCCGGGTTGGGCTACACCTTC	CASRPTAGLGYTF
TRBV5-1	TRBJ1-2	NA	NA	TGCGCCAGCAGCTTGGATCGCTATGGCTACACCTTC	CASSLDRYGYTF
TRBV5-1	TRBJ2-5	NA	NA	TGCGCCAGCAGCTTCCAGGGTCGGGAGACCCAGTACTTC	CASSFQGRETQYF
TRBV6-1	TRBJ1-1	NA	TRBD1	TGTGCCAGCAGAGAGACCGGGACAGCAAAAGCTTTCTTT	CASRETGTAKAFF
TRBV11-1	TRBJ2-7	NA	NA	TGTGCCAGCAGTACAGGGAGCTCCTACGAGCAGTACTTC	CASSTGSSYEQYF
TRBV5-1	TRBJ1-1	NA	TRBD1	TGCGCCAGCAGCTTGGATAACAGGGGACCCACTGAAGCTTTCTTT	CASSLDNRGPTEAFF
TRBV7-2	TRBJ2-7	NA	NA	TGTGCCAGCAGCCGAGGGGGGAAAGTCTACGAGCAGTACTTC	CASSRGGKVYEQYF
TRBV12-5	TRBJ1-2	NA	NA	TGTGCTAGTGGTTTGAGTCCTCAGGGAGACTACACCTTC	CASGLSPQGDYTF
TRBV5-6	TRBJ2-1	once	NA	TGTGCCAGCAGCATCCCTAGGACGAACTACAATGAGCAGTTCTTC	CASSIPRTNYNEQFF
TRBV28	TRBJ2-5	NA	TRBD1	TGTGCCAGCATCGAACCGAGCAACAGGGGGCGGCGGGAGACCCAGTACTTC	CASIEPSNRGRRETQYF
TRBV5-8	TRBJ1-3	NA	NA	TGTGCCAGCAGCCTACGACAGTACTCTGGAAACACCATATATTTT	CASSLRQYSGNTIYF
TRBV18	TRBJ2-5	NA	NA	TGTGCCAGCTCACAGTTAGGTCAAGAGACCCAGTACTTC	CASSQLGQETQYF
TRBV4-1	TRBJ1-1	once	NA	TGCGCCAGCAGCCAAGGTACGGATAGGTACACTGAAGCTTTCTTT	CASSQGTDRYTEAFF
TRBV19	TRBJ2-3	NA	TRBD2	TGTGCCAGTAGTATACTAGCGGTCCCTGGGGATACGCAGTATTTT	CASSILAVPGDTQYF
TRBV11-2	TRBJ1-1	NA	NA	TGTGCCAGCAGCTTACACCAGGGGACTGAAGCTTTCTTT	CASSLHQGTEAFF
TRBV7-2	TRBJ2-6	once	NA	TGTGCCAGCAGCTTAAGAGGACAGAGAAACTCTGGGGCCAACGTCCTGACTTTC	CASSLRGQRNSGANVLTF
TRBV5-1	TRBJ2-7	NA	NA	TGCGCCAGCAGCTTGGCCCTTCGAACCTACGAGCAGTACTTC	CASSLALRTYEQYF
TRBV7-2	TRBJ1-5	NA	NA	TGTGCCAGCAGCCCGGGGCCCCTAGCGTTTCAGCCCCAGCATTTT	CASSPGPLAFQPQHF
TRBV13	TRBJ2-1	NA	TRBD2	TGTGCCAGCAGCTTAGACCGGACTAGCCAAAAGAAGGGTGAGCAGTTCTTC	CASSLDRTSQKKGEQFF
TRBV7-2	TRBJ1-5	NA	NA	TGTGCCAGCAGTCTCGACGGGGTCGGGCCCCAGCATTTT	CASSLDGVGPQHF
TRBV5-1	TRBJ1-6	NA	NA	TGCGCCAGCAGCTTGGATGGGGTTTCACCCCTCCACTTT	CASSLDGVSPLHF
TRBV5-3	TRBJ2-6	NA	NA	TGTGCCAGAAGCAATCTTGGAGAAGCTGGGGCCAACGTCCTGACTTTC	CARSNLGEAGANVLTF
TRBV7-8	TRBJ1-1	NA	NA	TGTGCCAGCAGCTTGTTTCCAGGGGTTTACACTGAAGCTTTCTTT	CASSLFPGVYTEAFF
TRBV11-2	TRBJ1-2	NA	NA	TGTGCCAGCAGCTTAGATCTTAGGGCCTCCCGAACGCGAGATGGCTACACCTTC	CASSLDLRASRTRDGYTF
TRBV9	TRBJ2-1	once	NA	TGTGCCAGCAGCGGCTACAATGAGCAGTTCTTC	CASSGYNEQFF
TRBV9	TRBJ1-2	few	NA	TGTGCCAGCAGCGTAGGCTTGACGGGTTATTTCGGCGGCTACACCTTC	CASSVGLTGYFGGYTF
TRBV7-6	TRBJ1-5	NA	NA	TGTGCCAGCAGCTCCGGGAGTGGAAGGCCCCAGCATTTT	CASSSGSGRPQHF
TRBV21-1	TRBJ1-3	NA	NA	TGTGCCAGCAGCAAAAAAAAAGGGCCGAGGCCTTTCCACTCTGGAAACACCATATATTTT	CASSKKKGPRPFHSGNTIYF
TRBV2	TRBJ1-2	few	NA	TGTGCCAGCAGTGTAGTCGGGGGCTACACCTTC	CASSVVGGYTF
TRBV5-1	TRBJ1-6	NA	NA	TGCGCCAGCAGACAGGGTATGGGAAATTCACCCCTCCACTTT	CASRQGMGNSPLHF
TRBV7-2	TRBJ2-3	NA	TRBD2	TGTGCCAGCAGCCCTCCGGGTAGCGGGAGGGCCAGCGCAGATACGCAGTATTTT	CASSPPGSGRASADTQYF
TRBV7-6	TRBJ1-4	NA	NA	TGTGCCAGCAGCTTAGCGCAGGGAACAACTAATGAAAAACTGTTTTTT	CASSLAQGTTNEKLFF
TRBV2	TRBJ2-3	NA	NA	TGTGCCAGCAGTCCTGGGCCAGATACGCAGTATTTT	CASSPGPDTQYF
TRBV15	TRBJ1-3	few	NA	TGTGCCACCAGCAGAGAAAAGCCTGGGGTTGGAAACACCATATATTTT	CATSREKPGVGNTIYF
TRBV6-5	TRBJ1-2	NA	NA	TGTGCCAGCAGTTACTCGCGCTTATGGTTTGGCTACACCTTC	CASSYSRLWFGYTF
TRBV5-6	TRBJ1-2	NA	TRBD1	TGTGCCAGCAGCTCCGGAGGGTCCAGGGGGCGCGGTTTTCCCTTC	CASSSGGSRGRGFPF
TRBV30	TRBJ2-5	NA	TRBD2	TGTGCCTGCTCGGGACTAGCGGGAGTGGCCCAGTACTTC	CACSGLAGVAQYF
TRBV18	TRBJ1-1	NA	NA	TGTGCCAGCTCACCAATACTCGGCAGGCCACAAACGAACACTGAAGCTTTCTTT	CASSPILGRPQTNTEAFF
TRBV15	TRBJ2-1	once	NA	TGTGCCACCAGCAGAGAGGTAGCGAGCTCCTACAATGAGCAGTTCTTC	CATSREVASSYNEQFF
TRBV5-6	TRBJ2-3	NA	TRBD2	TGTGCCAGCAGCCAACTAGCGGGGGGTTTGACAGATACGCAGTATTTT	CASSQLAGGLTDTQYF